Below are 9 T cell receptor beta chains sequenced from a single sample in a study of OX40 agonist ivuxolimab in advanced cancers. Data came from immunoSEQ multiplex PCR; TCRdb stores just in-frame clones and leaves some out. This sample has 70,000 to 95,000 clones, with roughly 84% found just once. This sample comprised CD4+ or CD8+ T cells sorted from blood, obtained in a trial of the OX40 agonist ivuxolimab. Every receptor here comes from an adult with an advanced solid tumor such as melanoma, head and neck, liver or kidney cancer.

The V and J genes are TRBV29-1 and TRBJ2-7, with 8 bases that match TRBD1. The J segment lost 7 bases and the V segment lost 5 bases, leaving 10 bases of the junction unmatched. This CDR3 region has 13 residues. Germline V gene lookup returns CDR1 SQVTM and CDR2 ANQGSEA. In DNA, the CDR3 is TGCAGCGTTCAGGGGGCCCTCGGTGTGGAGCAGTACTTC. Residues: CSVQGALGVEQYF.

J is TRBJ2-1 and V is TRBV7-9; the match to TRBD1 covers 7 bases. V trimming: 2 bases; J trimming: 0 bases; junction bases outside the gene matches: 1. This CDR3 spans 15 amino acids. The germline CDR1 and CDR2 sequences are SEHNR and FQNEAQ (reference sequence). DNA of the CDR3: TGTGCCAGCAGCTTAAGACAGGGCTCCTACAATGAGCAGTTCTTC. Translated, it gives CASSLRQGSYNEQFF.

This clone was seen more than once but under ten times. This rearrangement joins TRBV19 to TRBJ2-3; TRBD1 is a possible D gene (7 bases). V was shortened by 5 bases and J by 0 bases, with 15 bases between the two germline ends. The CDR3 runs 16 residues. Looked up from germline, CDR1 is LNHDA and CDR2 is SQIVND (reference sequence). The CDR3 loop reads CASSVQGGTSTDTQYF. CDR3 in DNA: TGTGCCAGTAGTGTCCAGGGGGGTACGAGCACAGATACGCAGTATTTT.

The V gene is TRBV7-2, the J gene TRBJ2-5, with 9 bases identical to TRBD1. The germline CDR1 and CDR2 sequences are SGHTA and FQGNSA. The CDR3 is made up of 15 amino acids. V was pared by 2 bases and J by 5 bases, with 6 bases of the junction left unmatched. The CDR3 coding sequence is TGTGCCAGCAGCTTAAGCCTAGGACAGGGGGAGACCCAGTACTTC. Its translation is CASSLSLGQGETQYF.

The chain links TRBV5-1 to TRBJ1-1; D unresolved. Germline CDR1 reads SGHRS; CDR2 reads YFSETQ. The CDR3 loop spans 11 amino acids. Trimming removed 0 bases from V and 10 bases from J, with 7 bases in between. For the CDR3, the DNA is TGCGCCAGCAGCTTGGAAGGGAGAGCTTTCTTT. This translates into CASSLEGRAFF.

This clone was recorded a few times. V gene TRBV30 combines with J gene TRBJ1-4, with a weak D call TRBD1 (5 bases). CDR3 size: 14 residues. Germline V gene sequence: CDR1 GTSNPN, CDR2 SVGIG (reference sequence). The V gene lost 0 bases and the J gene lost 10 bases, with 15 bases spanning the gap. The CDR3 is CAWSVGTTASKLFF. DNA for the CDR3: TGTGCCTGGAGTGTAGGGACGACGGCGTCAAAACTGTTTTTT.

In this sample, this clone turned up a few times. The rearrangement links TRBV7-9 to TRBJ2-1; 8 bases line up with TRBD2. Losses at the gene ends were 3 bases for V and 8 bases for J; bases not matched to a gene: 12. The CDR3 runs 16 residues. Germline values: CDR1 SEHNR, CDR2 FQNEAQ (reference sequence). This chain's CDR3 is CASSLATSGGGDEQFF. The DNA for the CDR3 is TGTGCCAGCAGCTTGGCAACTAGCGGAGGCGGGGATGAGCAGTTCTTC.

Written as DNA, the CDR3 is TGCGCCAGCAGCCAGGGTTTACAGGAAGCTAACTATGGCTACACCTTC. Encoded protein: CASSQGLQEANYGYTF. The gene calls are TRBV4-1 and TRBJ1-2; D possibly corresponds to TRBD1 (5 bases). The ends were cut back, 3 bases at V and 0 bases at J, with 14 bases in the middle. This CDR3 comprises 16 residues. The V gene's germline CDR1 is MGHRA and CDR2 YSYEKL.

This clone was observed a few times. V is TRBV11-1 and J is TRBJ2-1; 10 bases fit TRBD1. The CDR3 length is 15 residues. V gave up 5 bases and J gave up 6 bases; unmatched junction bases: 7. Germline V gene lookup returns CDR1 SGHAT and CDR2 FQDESV (reference sequence). CDR3 residues: CASSTRQGARNEQFF. The CDR3 coding sequence is TGTGCCAGCAGCACCCGACAGGGGGCGCGCAATGAGCAGTTCTTC.